This TCR beta chain is drawn from a study of blood T cell repertoires in COVID-19. This clone has a single count. Germline V CDR1 and CDR2: SGHRS, YFSETQ. The CDR3 loop spans 14 amino acids. V shed 2 bases, J shed 7 bases, and the junction held 9 bases outside the gene matches. The data were produced by immunoSEQ multiplex PCR, yet TCRdb's version contains in-frame clones alone and is incomplete. This sample has about 140,000 clones; around 84% occur once, and the top ten carry 8.2%. The rearrangement joins TRBV5-1 to TRBJ2-7; 7 bases fit TRBD1. The TCR was taken from a woman aged 60-75 years with acute or convalescent COVID-19. What was sequenced was peripheral blood. For the CDR3, the DNA is TGCGCCAGCAGCTTAGCTGCGACAGGGTGGGAGCAGTACTTC. Amino acid sequence: CASSLAATGWEQYF. The full variable domain, completed using reference TRBV5-1 and TRBJ2-7, is KAGVTQTPRYLIKTRGQQVTLSCSPISGHRSVSWYQQTPGQGLQFLFEYFSETQRNKGNFPGRFSGRQFSNSRSEMNVSTLELGDSALYLCASSLAATGWEQYFGPGTRLTVT.